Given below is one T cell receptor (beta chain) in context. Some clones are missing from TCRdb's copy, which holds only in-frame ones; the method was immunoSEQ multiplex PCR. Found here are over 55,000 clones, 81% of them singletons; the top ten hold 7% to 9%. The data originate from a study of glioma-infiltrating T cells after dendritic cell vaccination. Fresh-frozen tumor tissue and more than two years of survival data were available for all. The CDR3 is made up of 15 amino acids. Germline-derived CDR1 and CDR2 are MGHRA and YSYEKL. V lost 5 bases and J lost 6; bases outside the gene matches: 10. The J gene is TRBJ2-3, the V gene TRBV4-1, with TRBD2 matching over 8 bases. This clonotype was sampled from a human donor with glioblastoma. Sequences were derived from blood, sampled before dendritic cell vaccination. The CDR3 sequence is CASSMRGALGDTQYF. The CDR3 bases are TGCGCCAGCAGCATGCGGGGGGCCTTGGGGGATACGCAGTATTTT.